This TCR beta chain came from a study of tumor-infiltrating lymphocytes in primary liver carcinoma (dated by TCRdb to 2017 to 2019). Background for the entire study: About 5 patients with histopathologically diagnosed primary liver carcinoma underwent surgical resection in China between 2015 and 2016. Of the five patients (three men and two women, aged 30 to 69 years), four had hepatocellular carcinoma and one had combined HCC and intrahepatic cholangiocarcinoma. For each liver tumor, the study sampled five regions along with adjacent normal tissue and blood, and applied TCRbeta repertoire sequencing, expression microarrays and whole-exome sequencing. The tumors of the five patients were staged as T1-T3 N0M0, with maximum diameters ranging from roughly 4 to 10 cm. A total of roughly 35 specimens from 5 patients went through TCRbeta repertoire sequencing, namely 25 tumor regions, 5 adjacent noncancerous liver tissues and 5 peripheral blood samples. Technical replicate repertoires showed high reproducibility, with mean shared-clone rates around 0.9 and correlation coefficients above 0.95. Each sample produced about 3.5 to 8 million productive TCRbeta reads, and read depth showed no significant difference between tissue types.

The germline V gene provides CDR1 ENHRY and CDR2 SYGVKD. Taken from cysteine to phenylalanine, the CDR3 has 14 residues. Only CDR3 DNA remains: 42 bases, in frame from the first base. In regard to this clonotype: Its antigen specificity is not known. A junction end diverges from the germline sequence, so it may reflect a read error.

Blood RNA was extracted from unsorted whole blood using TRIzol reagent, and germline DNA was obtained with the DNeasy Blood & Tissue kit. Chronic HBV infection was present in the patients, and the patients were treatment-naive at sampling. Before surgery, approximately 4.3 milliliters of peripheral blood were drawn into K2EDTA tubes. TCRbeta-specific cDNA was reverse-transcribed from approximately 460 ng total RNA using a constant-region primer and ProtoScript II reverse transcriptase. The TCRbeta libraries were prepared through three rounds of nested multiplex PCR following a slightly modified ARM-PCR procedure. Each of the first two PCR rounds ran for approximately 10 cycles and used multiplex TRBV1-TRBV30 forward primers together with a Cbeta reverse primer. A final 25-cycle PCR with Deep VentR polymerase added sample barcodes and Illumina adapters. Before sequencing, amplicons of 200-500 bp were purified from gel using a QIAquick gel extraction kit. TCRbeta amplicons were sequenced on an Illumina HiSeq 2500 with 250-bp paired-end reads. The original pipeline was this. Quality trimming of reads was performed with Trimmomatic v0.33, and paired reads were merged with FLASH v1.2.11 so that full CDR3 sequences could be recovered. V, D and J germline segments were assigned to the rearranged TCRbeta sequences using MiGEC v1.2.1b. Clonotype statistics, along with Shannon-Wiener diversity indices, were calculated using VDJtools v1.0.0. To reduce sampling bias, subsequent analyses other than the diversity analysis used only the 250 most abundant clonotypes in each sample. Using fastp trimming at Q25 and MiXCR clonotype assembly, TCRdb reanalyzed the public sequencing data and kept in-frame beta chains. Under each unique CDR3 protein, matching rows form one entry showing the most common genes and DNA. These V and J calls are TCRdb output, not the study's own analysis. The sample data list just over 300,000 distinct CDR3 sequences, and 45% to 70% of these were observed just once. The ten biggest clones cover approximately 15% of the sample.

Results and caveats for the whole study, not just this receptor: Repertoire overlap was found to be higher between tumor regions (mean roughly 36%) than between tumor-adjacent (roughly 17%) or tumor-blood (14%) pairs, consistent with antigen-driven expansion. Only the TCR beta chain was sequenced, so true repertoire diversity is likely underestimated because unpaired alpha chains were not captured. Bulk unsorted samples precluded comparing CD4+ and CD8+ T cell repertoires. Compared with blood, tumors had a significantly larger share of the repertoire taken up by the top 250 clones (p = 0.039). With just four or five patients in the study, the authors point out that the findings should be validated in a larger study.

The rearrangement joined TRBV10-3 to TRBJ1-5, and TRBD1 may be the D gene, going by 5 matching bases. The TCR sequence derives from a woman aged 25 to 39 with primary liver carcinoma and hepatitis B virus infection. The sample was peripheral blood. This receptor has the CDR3 CAISSGTTNQSQHF. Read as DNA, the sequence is TGTGCCATCAGCTCCGGGACGACAAATCAGTCCCAGCATTTT.